These 10 T cell receptor beta chains were sequenced from one sample in a study of blood T cells in healthy people across ages. It was with a sample-barcoded 5' primer and a J-beta primer mix that a second PCR of roughly 7 to 12 cycles was run. TCRdb analysed the 5' RACE reads with MiXCR anew, one entry per CDR3 protein. The sample lists approximately 1.5 million distinct CDR3 sequences; 35% to 45% were seen once. The sequencing input was blood. The receptors here all came from a woman between 18 and 29 years old in good health.

The rearrangement joins TRBV6-6 to TRBJ1-1; 8 positions match TRBD1. CDR3 size: 15 residues. In germline, CDR1 is MNHNY, CDR2 SVGAGI (reference sequence). V shed 5 bases and J 6 bases; nucleotides not matched to a gene: 11. The CDR3 nucleotides read TGTGCCAGCAGTCCCCCCCAGGGGGCTGGGGCTGAAGCTTTCTTT. As protein: CASSPPQGAGAEAFF.

This clonotype was observed a handful of times. The V gene is TRBV20-1, the J gene TRBJ2-7; either TRBD1 or TRBD2 may fit D (5 bases each). Germline CDR1 reads DFQATT; CDR2 reads SNEGSKA (reference sequence). The CDR3 is 13 residues long. Trimming left V 5 bases short and J 4 bases short, with 15 bases between. The CDR3 here is CSARSGGAYEQYF. The CDR3 DNA reads as TGCAGTGCTCGGTCTGGGGGAGCGTACGAGCAGTACTTC.

The rearrangement uses TRBV28 and TRBJ2-7; 16 nucleotides match TRBD2. CDR3 length: 17 residues. V was clipped by 4 bases and J by 7 bases; unmatched bases: 10. Germline V gene lookup returns CDR1 MDHEN and CDR2 SYDVKM. CDR3 residues: CASSSGLAGGPGNEQYF. The CDR3 DNA reads TGTGCCAGCAGTTCGGGACTAGCGGGAGGGCCGGGCAATGAGCAGTACTTC.

This sequence joins TRBV4-3 and TRBJ2-1; D is unresolved. This CDR3 contains 16 residues. Germline V gene sequence: CDR1 LGHNA, CDR2 YSLEER. Trimming shortened V by 3 bases and J by 1 base, and 13 bases separated the two germline ends. CDR3 in amino acids: CASSHVPARSYNEQFF. CDR3 coding DNA: TGCGCCAGCAGCCACGTCCCAGCGAGGTCCTACAATGAGCAGTTCTTC.

This clonotype showed up just a few times. The rearrangement uses TRBV14 and TRBJ1-2; tentatively, D is TRBD1 (5 bases). This CDR3 region has 16 residues. Germline lookup yields CDR1 SGHDN and CDR2 FVKESK. V was trimmed by 3 bases and J by 5 bases, leaving 19 bases between them. The CDR3 region has the DNA TGTGCCAGCAGCCAGTGGGGGGAGACAGCGGTTTATGGCTACACCTTC. Translated, it gives CASSQWGETAVYGYTF.

The chain carries TRBV5-4 and TRBJ2-1; D unresolved. Trimming removed 6 bases at V and 6 bases at J, with 25 bases between. The CDR3 sequence is 17 residues long. The germline V gene encodes CDR1 SGHNT and CDR2 YYREEE (reference sequence). CDR3 region: CASTLGPPVRYSNEQFF. The CDR3 coding sequence is TGTGCCAGCACGCTGGGCCCCCCCGTAAGATATTCCAATGAGCAGTTCTTC.

This clonotype appeared a few times. The genes are TRBV12-3 or TRBV12-4 and TRBJ2-7; no clear D gene. CDR3 length equals 13 residues. V gave up 7 bases and J gave up 0 bases, with 10 bases separating them. In DNA, the CDR3 is TGTGCCAGCACCCTCAATCTCTCCTACGAGCAGTACTTC. As protein: CASTLNLSYEQYF.

This clonotype turned up a few times. The chain joins TRBV9 to TRBJ2-7, with D perhaps being TRBD1 or TRBD2 (5 bases each). The germline V gene has CDR1 SGDLS and CDR2 YYNGEE. V lost 4 bases, J lost 1 base, and 24 bases lay in between. The CDR3 is 18 residues long. The CDR3 sequence is CASSLGSTPQGASYEQYF. CDR3 DNA: TGTGCCAGCAGCCTGGGTTCAACTCCGCAGGGAGCGTCCTACGAGCAGTACTTC.

The chain joins TRBV6-2 or TRBV6-3 to TRBJ2-2, with D maybe TRBD2 (6 bases). The V gene lost 6 bases and the J gene lost 8 bases, with 13 bases spanning the gap. Germline V CDR1 and CDR2: MNHEY, SVGEGT. This CDR3 comprises 13 residues. The CDR3 spells CASRPTSLGELFF. In DNA form, the CDR3 reads TGTGCCAGCAGGCCGACTAGTTTGGGGGAGCTGTTTTTT.

This clonotype was counted only a few times. The gene calls are TRBV7-6 and TRBJ1-4; D remains ambiguous. The CDR3 runs 15 residues. The ends were cut back, 5 bases at V and 0 bases at J, with 10 bases in the middle. Germline CDR1 SGHVS, CDR2 FNYEAQ. CDR3 DNA: TGTGCCAGCAGCGCCGGCCGTGCAACTAATGAAAAACTGTTTTTT. Its translation: CASSAGRATNEKLFF.